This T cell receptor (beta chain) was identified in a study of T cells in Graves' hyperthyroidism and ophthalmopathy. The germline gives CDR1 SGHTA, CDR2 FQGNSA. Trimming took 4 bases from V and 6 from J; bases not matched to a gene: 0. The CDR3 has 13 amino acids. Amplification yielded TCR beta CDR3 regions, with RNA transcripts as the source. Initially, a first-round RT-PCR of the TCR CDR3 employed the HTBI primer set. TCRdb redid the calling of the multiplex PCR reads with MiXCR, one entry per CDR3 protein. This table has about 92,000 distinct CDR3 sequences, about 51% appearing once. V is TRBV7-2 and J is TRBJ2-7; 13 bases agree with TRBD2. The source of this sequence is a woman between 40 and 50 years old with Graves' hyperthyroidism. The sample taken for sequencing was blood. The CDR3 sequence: CASSWTSGSEQYF. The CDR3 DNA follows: TGTGCCAGCAGCTGGACTAGCGGGAGCGAGCAGTACTTC.